These 8 T cell receptor beta chains originate from one sample sequenced in a study of low-dose radiotherapy and immunotherapy resistance in tumors (dated by TCRdb to between 2022 and 2023). To make first-strand cDNA, Superscript III was used along with a set of TRAV- and TRBV-specific primers so that both the TCRalpha and TCRbeta chains were covered. TCRs were amplified with Phusion for around 20 PCR cycles using a constant-region primer together with the adapter attached to the V primers. TCRdb reran the public reads through fastp at Q25 and MiXCR, keeping productive beta chains. When rows share a CDR3 protein, they turn into one entry using the most common DNA and genes. The sample table holds more than 12,000 distinct CDR3 sequences, of which roughly half were seen once. The top ten constitute less than 4% of the sample. The source of these receptors is a human donor with advanced metastatic prostate, ovarian, gallbladder or colorectal cancer (not recorded which). This table probably holds off-target reads from a library built for another chain.

This clonotype has only a few counts. V and J are TRBV20-1 and TRBJ2-5; either TRBD1 or TRBD2 may supply D (5 bases each). Germline lookup yields CDR1 DFQATT and CDR2 SNEGSKA (reference sequence). The CDR3 runs to 13 residues. Trimming took off 8 bases at V and 5 bases at J, with 18 bases between the two ends. CDR3 region: CSLPGPRKETQYF. CDR3 nucleotide sequence: TGCAGTCTTCCGGGACCGAGGAAGGAGACCCAGTACTTC.

The V call is TRBV6-2 or TRBV6-3, the J call TRBJ2-7; possibly TRBD1 for D (5 bases). Trimming took 8 bases from V and 5 from J, leaving 16 bases between them. This CDR3 contains 13 residues. In germline, CDR1 is MNHEY, CDR2 SVGEGT. CDR3 in amino acids: CASRISTANEQYF. DNA of the CDR3: TGTGCCAGCCGGATTTCGACAGCTAACGAGCAGTACTTC.

The chain couples TRBV28 to TRBJ1-1; no clear D. CDR1 is MDHEN, CDR2 SYDVKM, per germline. V was clipped by 5 bases and J by 11 bases, with 15 bases between them. This CDR3 region has 12 residues. CDR3 nucleotides: TGTGCCAGCAGTCTGGCCCAATCCGTCGCTTTCTTT. This encodes CASSLAQSVAFF.

The chain couples TRBV20-1 to TRBJ2-1; 7 bases map to TRBD2. V was pared by 6 bases and J by 4 bases, with 12 bases of the junction left unmatched. The germline gives CDR1 DFQATT, CDR2 SNEGSKA (reference sequence). The CDR3 extends over 15 amino acids. In DNA form, the CDR3 reads TGCAGTGCCACCTTAGGAGGGAGGGAATACAATGAGCAGTTCTTC. The encoded protein is CSATLGGREYNEQFF.

This clonotype turned up a few times. The DNA of the CDR3 is TGTGCCAGCGAGGAGTACGAGCAGTACTTC. It encodes CASEEYEQYF. The chain recombines TRBV6-1 with TRBJ2-7; D ambiguous. Germline-derived CDR1 and CDR2 are MNHNS and SASEGT. There are 10 residues in the CDR3. V lost 8 bases and J 4 bases, leaving 6 bases between the germline ends.

This chain uses TRBV7-8 with TRBJ2-5; no clear D gene. V was cut by 0 bases and J by 3 bases, with 8 bases left in between. The CDR3 covers 14 residues. Germline values: CDR1 SGHVS, CDR2 FQNEAQ. In DNA form, the CDR3 reads TGTGCCAGCAGCTTAGCAGACGAAAAAGAGACCCAGTACTTC. It is translated as CASSLADEKETQYF.

The gene calls are TRBV5-1 and TRBJ1-3; 7 bases are shared with TRBD1. This CDR3 contains 15 residues. V dropped 0 bases and J dropped 3; count of bases not matched to a gene: 3. The germline CDR1 and CDR2 sequences are SGHRS and YFSETQ. The CDR3 DNA follows: TGCGCCAGCAGCTTGGACAGGGGCATTGGAAACACCATATATTTT. Its protein product is CASSLDRGIGNTIYF.

For this clonotype: Mismatch with germline at one junction end may stem from a read error. The chain joins TRBV6-9 to TRBJ2-7, with 8 positions matching TRBD1. The length of the CDR3 is 16 residues. The germline CDR1 and CDR2 sequences are MNHGY and SVAAGI. CDR3: CASIIALTGADYEQYF. The DNA of the CDR3 is TGCGCCAGCATCATCGCATTGACAGGGGCGGACTACGAGCAGTACTTC.